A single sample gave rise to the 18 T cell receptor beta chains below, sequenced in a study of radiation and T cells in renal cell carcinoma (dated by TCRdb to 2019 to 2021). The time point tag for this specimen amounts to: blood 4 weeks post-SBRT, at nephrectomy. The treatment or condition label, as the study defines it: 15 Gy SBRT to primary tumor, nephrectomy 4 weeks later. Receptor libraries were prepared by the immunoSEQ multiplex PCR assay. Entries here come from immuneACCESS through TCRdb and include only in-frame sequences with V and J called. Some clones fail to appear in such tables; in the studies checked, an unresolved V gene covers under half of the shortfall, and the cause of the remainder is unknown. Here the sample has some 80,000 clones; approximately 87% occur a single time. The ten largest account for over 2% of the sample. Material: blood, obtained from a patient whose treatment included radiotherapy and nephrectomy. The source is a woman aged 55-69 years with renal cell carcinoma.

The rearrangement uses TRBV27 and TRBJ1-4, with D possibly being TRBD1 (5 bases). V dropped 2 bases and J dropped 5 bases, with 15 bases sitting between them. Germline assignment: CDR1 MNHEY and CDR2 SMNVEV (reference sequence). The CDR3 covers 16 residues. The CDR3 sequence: CASSLNPREGNEKLFF. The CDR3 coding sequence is TGTGCCAGCAGTTTAAACCCCAGGGAAGGGAATGAAAAACTGTTTTTT.

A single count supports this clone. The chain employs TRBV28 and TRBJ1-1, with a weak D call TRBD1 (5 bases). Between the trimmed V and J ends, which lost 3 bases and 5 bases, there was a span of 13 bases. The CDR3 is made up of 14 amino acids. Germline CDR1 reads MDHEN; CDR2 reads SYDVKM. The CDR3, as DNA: TGTGCCAGCAGTTTTAGGGGCTCCCGAACTGAAGCTTTCTTT. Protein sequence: CASSFRGSRTEAFF.

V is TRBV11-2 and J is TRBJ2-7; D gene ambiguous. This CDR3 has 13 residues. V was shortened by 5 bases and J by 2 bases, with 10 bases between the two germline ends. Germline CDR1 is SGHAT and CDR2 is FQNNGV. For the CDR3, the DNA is TGTGCCAGCAGCATGGACGGAACCTACGAGCAGTACTTC. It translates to CASSMDGTYEQYF. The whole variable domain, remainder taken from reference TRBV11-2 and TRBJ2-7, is EAGVAQSPRYKIIEKRQSVAFWCNPISGHATLYWYQQILGQGPKLLIQFQNNGVVDDSQLPKDRFSAERLKGVDSTLKIQPAKLEDSAVYLCASSMDGTYEQYFGPGTRLTVT.

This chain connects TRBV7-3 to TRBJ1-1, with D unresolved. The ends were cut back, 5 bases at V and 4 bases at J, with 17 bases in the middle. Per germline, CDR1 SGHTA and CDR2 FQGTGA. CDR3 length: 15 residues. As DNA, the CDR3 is TGTGCCAGCAGCCCCATAGCCTCTAAGGGCACTGAAGCTTTCTTT. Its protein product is CASSPIASKGTEAFF. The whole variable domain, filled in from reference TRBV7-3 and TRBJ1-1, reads GAGVSQTPSNKVTEKGKYVELRCDPISGHTALYWYRQSLGQGPEFLIYFQGTGAADDSGLPNDRFFAVRPEGSVSTLKIQRTERGDSAVYLCASSPIASKGTEAFFGQGTRLTVV.

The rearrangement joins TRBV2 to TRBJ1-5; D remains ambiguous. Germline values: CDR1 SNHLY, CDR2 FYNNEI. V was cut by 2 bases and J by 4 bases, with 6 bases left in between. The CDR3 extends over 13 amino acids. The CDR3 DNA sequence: TGTGCCAGCAGTGAATTGCGGAATCAGCCCCAGCATTTT. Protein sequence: CASSELRNQPQHF.

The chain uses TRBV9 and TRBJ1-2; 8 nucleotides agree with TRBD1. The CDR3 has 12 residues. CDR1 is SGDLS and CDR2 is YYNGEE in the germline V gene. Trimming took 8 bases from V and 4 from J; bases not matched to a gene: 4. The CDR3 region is CASGTGSYGYTF. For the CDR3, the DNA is TGTGCCAGTGGGACAGGAAGCTATGGCTACACCTTC. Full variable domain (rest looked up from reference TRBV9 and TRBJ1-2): DSGVTQTPKHLITATGQRVTLRCSPRSGDLSVYWYQQSLDQGLQFLIQYYNGEERAKGNILERFSAQQFPDLHSELNLSSLELGDSALYFCASGTGSYGYTFGSGTRLTVV.

CDR3 region: CASSATGFGGNTIYF. In DNA, the CDR3 is TGTGCCAGCAGTGCGACAGGGTTTGGCGGAAACACCATATATTTT. The chain is built from TRBV27 and TRBJ1-3; 7 nucleotides agree with TRBD1. This CDR3 spans 15 amino acids. Germline-derived CDR1 and CDR2 are MNHEY and SMNVEV (reference sequence). J was trimmed by 4 bases and V by 5 bases; bases with no gene match: 8.

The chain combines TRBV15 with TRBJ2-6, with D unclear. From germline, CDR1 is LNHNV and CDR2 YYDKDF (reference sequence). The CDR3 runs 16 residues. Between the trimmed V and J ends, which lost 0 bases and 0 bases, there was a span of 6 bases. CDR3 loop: CATSREGFSGANVLTF. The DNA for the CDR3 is TGTGCCACCAGCAGAGAGGGGTTCTCTGGGGCCAACGTCCTGACTTTC.

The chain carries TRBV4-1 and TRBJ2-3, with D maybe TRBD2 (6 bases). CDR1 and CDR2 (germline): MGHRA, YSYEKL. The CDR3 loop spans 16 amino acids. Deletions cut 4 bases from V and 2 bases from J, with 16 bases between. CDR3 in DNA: TGCGCCAGCAGCCCGGGACTCCTGGGGGTCACAGATACGCAGTATTTT. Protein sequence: CASSPGLLGVTDTQYF.

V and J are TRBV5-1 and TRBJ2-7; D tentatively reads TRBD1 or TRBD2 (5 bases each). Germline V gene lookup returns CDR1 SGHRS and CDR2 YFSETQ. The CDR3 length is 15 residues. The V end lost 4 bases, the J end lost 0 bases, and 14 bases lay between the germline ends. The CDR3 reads CASSRGRSSSYEQYF. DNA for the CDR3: TGCGCCAGCAGCCGGGGCAGGTCATCCTCCTACGAGCAGTACTTC.

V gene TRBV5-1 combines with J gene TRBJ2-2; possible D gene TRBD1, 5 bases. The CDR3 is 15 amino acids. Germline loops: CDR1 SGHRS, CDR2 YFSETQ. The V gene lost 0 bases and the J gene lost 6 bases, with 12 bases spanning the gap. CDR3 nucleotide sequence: TGCGCCAGCAGCTTGGAGCCAGGGTGGGCCGGGGAGCTGTTTTTT. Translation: CASSLEPGWAGELFF.

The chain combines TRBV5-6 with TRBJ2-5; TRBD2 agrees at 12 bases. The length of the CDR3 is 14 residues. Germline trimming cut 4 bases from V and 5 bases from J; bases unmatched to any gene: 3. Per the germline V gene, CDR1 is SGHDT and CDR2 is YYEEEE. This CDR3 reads CASSRGLAGETQYF. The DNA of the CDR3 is TGTGCCAGCAGCAGAGGACTAGCGGGGGAGACCCAGTACTTC.

The CDR3 sequence is CASSLGTQTAYEQYF. DNA of the CDR3: TGCGCCAGCAGCTTGGGGACACAAACAGCCTACGAGCAGTACTTC. This sequence joins TRBV5-1 and TRBJ2-7, with TRBD1 as a possible D gene (5 bases). CDR1 and CDR2 from the germline V gene are SGHRS and YFSETQ. This CDR3 is built from 15 residues. V shed 0 bases and J shed 2 bases, with 12 bases lying between them. The complete variable domain, with remaining parts taken from reference TRBV5-1 and TRBJ2-7, reads KAGVTQTPRYLIKTRGQQVTLSCSPISGHRSVSWYQQTPGQGLQFLFEYFSETQRNKGNFPGRFSGRQFSNSRSEMNVSTLELGDSALYLCASSLGTQTAYEQYFGPGTRLTVT.

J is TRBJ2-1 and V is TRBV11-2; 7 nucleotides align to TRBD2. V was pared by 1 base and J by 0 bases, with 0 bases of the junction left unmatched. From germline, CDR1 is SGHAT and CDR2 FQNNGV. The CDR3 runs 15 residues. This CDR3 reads CASSLGGSSYNEQFF. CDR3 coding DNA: TGTGCCAGCAGCTTAGGCGGGAGCTCCTACAATGAGCAGTTCTTC.

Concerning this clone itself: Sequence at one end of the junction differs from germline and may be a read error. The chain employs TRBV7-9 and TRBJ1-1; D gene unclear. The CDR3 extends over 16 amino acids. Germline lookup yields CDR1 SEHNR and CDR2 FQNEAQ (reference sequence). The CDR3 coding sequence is TGTGTCAGCACGTCGGGAAAGACGATGATTTACACTGAAGCTTTCTTT. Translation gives CVSTSGKTMIYTEAFF.

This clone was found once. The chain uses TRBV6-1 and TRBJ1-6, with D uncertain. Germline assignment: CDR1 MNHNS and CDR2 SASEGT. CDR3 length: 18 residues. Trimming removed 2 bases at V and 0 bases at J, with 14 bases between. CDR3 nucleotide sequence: TGTGCCAGCAGTGAAACAGCTGGCAGGAGCTCCTATAATTCACCCCTCCACTTT. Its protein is CASSETAGRSSYNSPLHF.

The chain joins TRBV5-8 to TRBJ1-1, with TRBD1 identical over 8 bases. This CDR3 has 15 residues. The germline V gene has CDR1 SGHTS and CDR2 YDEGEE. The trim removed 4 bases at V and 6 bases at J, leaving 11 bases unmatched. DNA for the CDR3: TGTGCCAGCAGCCCTATTGAGGGACAGGAGGCTGAAGCTTTCTTT. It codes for CASSPIEGQEAEAFF.

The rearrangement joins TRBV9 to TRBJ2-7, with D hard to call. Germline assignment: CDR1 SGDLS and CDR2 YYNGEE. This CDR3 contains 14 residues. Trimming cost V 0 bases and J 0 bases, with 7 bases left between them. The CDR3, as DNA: TGTGCCAGCAGCGTAGAGGGCAGCTCCTACGAGCAGTACTTC. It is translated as CASSVEGSSYEQYF.